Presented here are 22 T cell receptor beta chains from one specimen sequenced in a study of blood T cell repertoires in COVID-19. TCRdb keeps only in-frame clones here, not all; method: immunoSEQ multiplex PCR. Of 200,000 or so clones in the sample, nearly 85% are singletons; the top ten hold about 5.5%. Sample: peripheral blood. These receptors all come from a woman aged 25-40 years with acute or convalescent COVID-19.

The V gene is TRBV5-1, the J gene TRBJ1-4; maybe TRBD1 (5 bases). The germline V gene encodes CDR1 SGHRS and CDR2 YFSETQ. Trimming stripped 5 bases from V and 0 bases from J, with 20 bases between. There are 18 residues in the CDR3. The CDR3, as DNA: TGCGCCAGCAGTTTTAGACAGCTCAGACTGGCAACTAATGAAAAACTGTTTTTT. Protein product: CASSFRQLRLATNEKLFF.

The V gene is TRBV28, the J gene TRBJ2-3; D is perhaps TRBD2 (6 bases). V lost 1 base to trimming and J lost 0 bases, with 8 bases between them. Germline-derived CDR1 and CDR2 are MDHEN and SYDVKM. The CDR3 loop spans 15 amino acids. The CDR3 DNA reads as TGTGCCAGCAGTTTATACGGGACTAGCACAGATACGCAGTATTTT. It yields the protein CASSLYGTSTDTQYF.

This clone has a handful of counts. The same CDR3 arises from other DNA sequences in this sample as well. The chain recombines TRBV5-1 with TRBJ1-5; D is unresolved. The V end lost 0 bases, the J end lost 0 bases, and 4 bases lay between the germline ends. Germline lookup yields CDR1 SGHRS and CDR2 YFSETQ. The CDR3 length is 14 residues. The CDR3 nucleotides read TGCGCCAGCAGCTTGGGTTATAGCAATCAGCCCCAGCATTTT. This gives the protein CASSLGYSNQPQHF.

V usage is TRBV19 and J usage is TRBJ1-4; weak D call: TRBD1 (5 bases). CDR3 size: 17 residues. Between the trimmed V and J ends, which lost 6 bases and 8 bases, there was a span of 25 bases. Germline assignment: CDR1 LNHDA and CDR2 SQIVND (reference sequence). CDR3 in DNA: TGTGCCAGTAGCAAAGGAGGGGACCCCATGGCCCAGGAAAAACTGTTTTTT. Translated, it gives CASSKGGDPMAQEKLFF.

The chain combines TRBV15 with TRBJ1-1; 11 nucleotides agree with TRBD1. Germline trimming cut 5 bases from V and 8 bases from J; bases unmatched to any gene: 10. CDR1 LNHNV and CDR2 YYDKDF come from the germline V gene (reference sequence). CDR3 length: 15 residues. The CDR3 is CATSRHTGTGGEAFF. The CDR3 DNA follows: TGTGCCACCAGCCGCCATACCGGGACAGGGGGAGAAGCTTTCTTT.

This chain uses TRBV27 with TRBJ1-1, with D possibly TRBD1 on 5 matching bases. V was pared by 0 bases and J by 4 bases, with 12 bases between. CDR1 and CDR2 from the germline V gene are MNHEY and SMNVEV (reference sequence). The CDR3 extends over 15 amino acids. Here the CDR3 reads CASSLSNGRVTEAFF. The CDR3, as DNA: TGTGCCAGCAGTTTATCGAATGGCAGGGTCACTGAAGCTTTCTTT.

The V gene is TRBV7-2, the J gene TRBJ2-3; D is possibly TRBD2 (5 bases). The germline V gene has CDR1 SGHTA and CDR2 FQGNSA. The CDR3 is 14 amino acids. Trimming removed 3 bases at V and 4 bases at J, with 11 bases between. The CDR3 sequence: CASSFGLAADTQYF. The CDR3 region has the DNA TGTGCCAGCAGCTTCGGACTTGCGGCAGATACGCAGTATTTT.

This CDR3 reads CASRQRSGENNEQFF. The CDR3 DNA sequence: TGTGCCAGCAGGCAGCGCAGCGGGGAAAACAATGAGCAGTTCTTC. The chain is built from TRBV6-5 and TRBJ2-1, with 7 bases matching TRBD2. J lost 5 bases, V lost 6 bases, and 10 bases had no gene match. CDR1 is MNHEY, CDR2 SVGAGI, per germline. The CDR3 consists of 15 residues.

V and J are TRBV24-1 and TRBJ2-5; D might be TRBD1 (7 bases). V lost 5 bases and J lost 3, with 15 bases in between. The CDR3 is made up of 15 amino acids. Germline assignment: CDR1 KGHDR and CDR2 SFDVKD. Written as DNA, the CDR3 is TGTGCCACCAGTGTCCCGACAGGGAGGAAAGAGACCCAGTACTTC. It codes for CATSVPTGRKETQYF.

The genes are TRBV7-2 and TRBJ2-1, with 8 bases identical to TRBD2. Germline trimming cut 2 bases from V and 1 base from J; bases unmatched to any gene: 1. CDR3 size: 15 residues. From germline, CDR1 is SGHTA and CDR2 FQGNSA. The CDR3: CASSLQRGSYNEQFF. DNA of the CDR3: TGTGCCAGCAGCTTACAGCGGGGGTCCTACAATGAGCAGTTCTTC.

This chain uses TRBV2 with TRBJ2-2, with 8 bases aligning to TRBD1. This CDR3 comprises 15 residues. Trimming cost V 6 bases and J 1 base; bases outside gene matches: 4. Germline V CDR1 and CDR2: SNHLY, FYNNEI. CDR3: CASRPGQGNTGELFF. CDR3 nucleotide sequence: TGTGCCAGCAGGCCCGGACAGGGGAACACCGGGGAGCTGTTTTTT.

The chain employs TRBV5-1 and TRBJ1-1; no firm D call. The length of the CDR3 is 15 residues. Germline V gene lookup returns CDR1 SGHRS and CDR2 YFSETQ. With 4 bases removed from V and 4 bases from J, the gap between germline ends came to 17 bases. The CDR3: CASSPRGDPSTEAFF. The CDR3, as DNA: TGCGCCAGCAGCCCCCGCGGAGACCCGAGCACTGAAGCTTTCTTT.

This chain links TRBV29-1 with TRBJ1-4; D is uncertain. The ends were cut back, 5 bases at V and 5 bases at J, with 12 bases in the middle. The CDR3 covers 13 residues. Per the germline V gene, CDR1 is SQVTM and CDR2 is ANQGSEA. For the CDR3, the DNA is TGCAGCGTTCTTCGACACCCGAATGAAAAACTGTTTTTT. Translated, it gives CSVLRHPNEKLFF. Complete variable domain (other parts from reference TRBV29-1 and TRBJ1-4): SAVISQKPSRDICQRGTSLTIQCQVDSQVTMMFWYRQQPGQSLTLIATANQGSEATYESGFVIDKFPISRPNLTFSTLTVSNMSPEDSSIYLCSVLRHPNEKLFFGSGTQLSVL.

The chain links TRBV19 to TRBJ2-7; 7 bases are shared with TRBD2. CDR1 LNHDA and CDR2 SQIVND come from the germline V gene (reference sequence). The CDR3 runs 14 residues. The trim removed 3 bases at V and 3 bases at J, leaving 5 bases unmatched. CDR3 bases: TGTGCCAGTAGTATGGGCGGGGGAAGCTACGAGCAGTACTTC. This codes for CASSMGGGSYEQYF.

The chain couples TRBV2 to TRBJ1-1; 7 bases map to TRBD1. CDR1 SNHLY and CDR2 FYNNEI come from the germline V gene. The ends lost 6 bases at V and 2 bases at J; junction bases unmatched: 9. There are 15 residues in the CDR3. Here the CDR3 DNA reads TGTGCCAGCAGGGAGGGACAGACCTTAAACACTGAAGCTTTCTTT. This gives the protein CASREGQTLNTEAFF. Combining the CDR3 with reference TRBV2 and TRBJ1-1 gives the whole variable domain EPEVTQTPSHQVTQMGQEVILRCVPISNHLYFYWYRQILGQKVEFLVSFYNNEISEKSEIFDDQFSVERPDGSNFTLKIRSTKLEDSAMYFCASREGQTLNTEAFFGQGTRLTVV.

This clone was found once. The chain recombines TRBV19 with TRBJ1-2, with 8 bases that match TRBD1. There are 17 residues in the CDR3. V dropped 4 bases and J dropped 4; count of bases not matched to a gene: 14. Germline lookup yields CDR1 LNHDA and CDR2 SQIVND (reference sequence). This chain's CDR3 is CASSTNLDRGTLYGYTF. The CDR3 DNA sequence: TGTGCCAGTAGTACGAACTTAGACAGGGGAACCCTCTATGGCTACACCTTC.

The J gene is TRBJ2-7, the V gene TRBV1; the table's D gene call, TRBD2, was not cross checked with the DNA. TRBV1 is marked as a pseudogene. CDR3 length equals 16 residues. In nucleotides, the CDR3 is TGCACCAGCAGCCAAGATCTAGCGGGAGAGTCCTACGAGCAGTACTTC. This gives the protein CTSSQDLAGESYEQYF.

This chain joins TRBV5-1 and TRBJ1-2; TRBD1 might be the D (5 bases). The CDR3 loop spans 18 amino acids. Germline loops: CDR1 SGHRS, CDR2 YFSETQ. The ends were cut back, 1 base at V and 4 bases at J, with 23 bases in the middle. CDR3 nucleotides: TGCGCCAGCAGCTTGAGGGGCCGCACCGAACGTACTGTCTATGGCTACACCTTC. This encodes CASSLRGRTERTVYGYTF.

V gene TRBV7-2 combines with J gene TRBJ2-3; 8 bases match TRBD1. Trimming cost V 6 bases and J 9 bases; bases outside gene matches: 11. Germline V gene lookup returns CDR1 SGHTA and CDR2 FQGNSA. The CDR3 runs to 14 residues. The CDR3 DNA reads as TGTGCCAGCAGACGACGGAGTGGACAGGGAACGCAGTATTTT. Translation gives CASRRRSGQGTQYF.

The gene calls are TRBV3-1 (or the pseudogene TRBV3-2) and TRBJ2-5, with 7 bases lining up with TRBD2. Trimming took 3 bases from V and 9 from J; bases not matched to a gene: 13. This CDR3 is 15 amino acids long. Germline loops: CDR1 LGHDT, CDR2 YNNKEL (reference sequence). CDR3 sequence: CASSHRAREGGSQYF. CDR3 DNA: TGTGCCAGCAGCCATAGAGCGAGGGAGGGTGGTTCCCAGTACTTC.

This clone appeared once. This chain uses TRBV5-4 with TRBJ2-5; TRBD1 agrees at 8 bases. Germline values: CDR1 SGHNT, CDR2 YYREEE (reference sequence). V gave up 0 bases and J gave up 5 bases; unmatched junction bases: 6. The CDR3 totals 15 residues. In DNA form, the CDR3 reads TGTGCCAGCAGCTTGGACCAGGGGGCGCGGGAGACCCAGTACTTC. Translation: CASSLDQGARETQYF.

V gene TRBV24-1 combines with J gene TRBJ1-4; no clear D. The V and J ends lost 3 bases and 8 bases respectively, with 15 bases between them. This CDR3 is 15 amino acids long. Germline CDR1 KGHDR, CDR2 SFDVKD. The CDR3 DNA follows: TGTGCCACCAGTGATCCCGGCCGTACGGGGGAAAAACTGTTTTTT. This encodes CATSDPGRTGEKLFF.